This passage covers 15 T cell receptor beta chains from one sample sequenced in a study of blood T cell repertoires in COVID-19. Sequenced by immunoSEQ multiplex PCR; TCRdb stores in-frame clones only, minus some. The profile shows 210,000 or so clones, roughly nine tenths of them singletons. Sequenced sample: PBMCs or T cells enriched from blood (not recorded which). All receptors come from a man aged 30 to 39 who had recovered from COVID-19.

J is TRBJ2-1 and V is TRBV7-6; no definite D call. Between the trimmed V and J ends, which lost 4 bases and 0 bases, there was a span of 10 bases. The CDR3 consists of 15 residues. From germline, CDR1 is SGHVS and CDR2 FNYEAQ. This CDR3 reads CASSSTPSSYNEQFF. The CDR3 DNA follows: TGTGCCAGCAGCTCGACTCCGAGCTCCTACAATGAGCAGTTCTTC.

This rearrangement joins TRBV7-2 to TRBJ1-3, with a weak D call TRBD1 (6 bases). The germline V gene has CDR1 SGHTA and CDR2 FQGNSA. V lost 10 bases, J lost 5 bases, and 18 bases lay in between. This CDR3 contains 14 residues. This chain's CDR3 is CATPVGAGRNTIYF. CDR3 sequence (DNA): TGTGCCACTCCCGTGGGGGCTGGTAGAAACACCATATATTTT.

This CDR3 is CASSAGLAGGYQETQYF. In DNA form, the CDR3 reads TGCGCCAGCAGCGCGGGACTAGCGGGGGGTTACCAAGAGACCCAGTACTTC. The rearrangement joins TRBV5-1 to TRBJ2-5; 15 nucleotides line up with TRBD2. The CDR3 totals 17 residues. The V gene end was trimmed by 4 bases and the J gene end by 0 bases; junction bases not matched to a gene: 4. Germline CDR1 is SGHRS and CDR2 is YFSETQ.

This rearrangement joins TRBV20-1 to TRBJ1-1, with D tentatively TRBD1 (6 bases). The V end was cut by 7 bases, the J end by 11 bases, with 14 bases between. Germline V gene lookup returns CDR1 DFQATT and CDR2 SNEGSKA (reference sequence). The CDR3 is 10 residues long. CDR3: CSGTTGMAFF. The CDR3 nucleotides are TGCAGTGGAACTACAGGGATGGCTTTCTTT.

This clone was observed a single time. The CDR3 protein is CASSPGLAVETQYF. In DNA form, the CDR3 reads TGTGCCAGCAGCCCGGGACTAGCGGTAGAGACCCAGTACTTC. V usage is TRBV7-3 and J usage is TRBJ2-5; TRBD2 agrees at 11 bases. Germline trimming cut 5 bases from V and 4 bases from J; bases unmatched to any gene: 3. This CDR3 has 14 residues. The germline gives CDR1 SGHTA, CDR2 FQGTGA.

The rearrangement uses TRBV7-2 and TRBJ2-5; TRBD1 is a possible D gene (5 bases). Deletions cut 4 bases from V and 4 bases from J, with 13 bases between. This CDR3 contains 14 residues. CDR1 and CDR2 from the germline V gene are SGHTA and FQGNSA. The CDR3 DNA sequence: TGTGCCAGCAGCTCAAGGACACCCTCAGAGACCCAGTACTTC. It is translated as CASSSRTPSETQYF.

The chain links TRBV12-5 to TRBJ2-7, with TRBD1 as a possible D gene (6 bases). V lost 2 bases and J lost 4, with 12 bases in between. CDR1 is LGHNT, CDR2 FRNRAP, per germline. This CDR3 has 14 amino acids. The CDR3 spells CASGLWGRSYEQYF. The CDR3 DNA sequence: TGTGCTAGTGGTTTGTGGGGGCGCAGTTACGAGCAGTACTTC.

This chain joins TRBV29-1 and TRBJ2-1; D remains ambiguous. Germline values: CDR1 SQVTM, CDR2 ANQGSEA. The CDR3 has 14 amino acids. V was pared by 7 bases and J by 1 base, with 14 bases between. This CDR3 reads CSGVKESSYNEQFF. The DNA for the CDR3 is TGCAGCGGTGTAAAAGAGAGTTCCTACAATGAGCAGTTCTTC.

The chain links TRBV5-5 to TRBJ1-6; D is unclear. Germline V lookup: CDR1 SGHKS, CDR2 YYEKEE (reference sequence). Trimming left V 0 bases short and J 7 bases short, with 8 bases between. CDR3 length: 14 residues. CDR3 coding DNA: TGTGCCAGCAGCTTGGACCCCGCGAATTCACCCCTCCACTTT. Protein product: CASSLDPANSPLHF.

Written as DNA, the CDR3 is TGCGCCAGCAGCCGGACGGACACCGGCAATCAGCCCCAGCATTTT. Translated, it gives CASSRTDTGNQPQHF. The chain combines TRBV4-1 with TRBJ1-5; TRBD1 might be the D (5 bases). The CDR3 length is 15 residues. Germline CDR1 is MGHRA and CDR2 is YSYEKL. Trimming cost V 4 bases and J 2 bases, with 12 bases left between them.

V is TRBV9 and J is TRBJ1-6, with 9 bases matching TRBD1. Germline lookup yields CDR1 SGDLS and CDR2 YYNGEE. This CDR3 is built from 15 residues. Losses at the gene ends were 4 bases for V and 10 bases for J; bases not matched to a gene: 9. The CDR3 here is CASSPRQGVGSPLHF. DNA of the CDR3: TGTGCCAGCAGCCCCCGACAGGGGGTAGGATCACCCCTCCACTTT.

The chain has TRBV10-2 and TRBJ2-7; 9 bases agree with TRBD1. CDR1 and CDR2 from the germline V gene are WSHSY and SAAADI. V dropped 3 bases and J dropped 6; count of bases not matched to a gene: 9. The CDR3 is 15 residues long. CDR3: CASSDENRGRLEQYF. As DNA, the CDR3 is TGCGCCAGCAGTGATGAAAACAGGGGGCGCCTCGAGCAGTACTTC.

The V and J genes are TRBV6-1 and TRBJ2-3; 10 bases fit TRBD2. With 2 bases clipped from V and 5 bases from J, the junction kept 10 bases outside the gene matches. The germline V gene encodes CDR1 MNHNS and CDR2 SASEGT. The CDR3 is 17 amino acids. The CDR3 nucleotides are TGTGCCAGCAGTGAAAATACGGGGAGCGGGAGGGGAGATACGCAGTATTTT. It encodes CASSENTGSGRGDTQYF.

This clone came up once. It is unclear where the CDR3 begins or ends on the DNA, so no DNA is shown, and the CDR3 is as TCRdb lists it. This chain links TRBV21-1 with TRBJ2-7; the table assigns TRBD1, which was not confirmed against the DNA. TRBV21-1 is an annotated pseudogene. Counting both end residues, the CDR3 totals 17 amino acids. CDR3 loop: CASSKIWAGGSNYEQYF.

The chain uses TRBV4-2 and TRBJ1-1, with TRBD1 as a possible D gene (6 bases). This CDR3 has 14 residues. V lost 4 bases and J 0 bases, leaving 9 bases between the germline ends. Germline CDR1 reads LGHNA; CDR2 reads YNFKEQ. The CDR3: CASSRTVMNTEAFF. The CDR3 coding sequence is TGTGCCAGCAGCCGGACAGTAATGAACACTGAAGCTTTCTTT.